This T cell receptor beta chain was observed in a study of T cell repertoires in cytomegalovirus infection. TCRdb re-called the reads with MiXCR, one entry per CDR3 protein. The data contain over 450,000 distinct CDR3 sequences, approximately 10% of them seen just once; the ten biggest clones take up roughly 10%. Trimming took 4 bases from V and 3 from J, leaving 10 bases between them. This CDR3 region has 13 residues. Germline loops: CDR1 SQVTM, CDR2 ANQGSEA. The table lists this clonotype with a few counts. The material sequenced was PBMCs. The clonotype originates from a human donor in good health (CMV status not recorded). Some clones in this sample may be carry-over from other donors' samples. The chain carries TRBV29-1 and TRBJ2-1; a weak D match, TRBD2 (6 bases). CDR3 in DNA: TGCAGCGTTGTAGCGGAAATCTACAATGAGCAGTTCTTC. This sequence encodes CSVVAEIYNEQFF.